These 30 T cell receptor beta chains were all obtained from the same sample, sequenced in a study of spatial heterogeneity in lung cancer. Whole-study findings and limits: Mutation tallies in tumors tracked expanded intratumoral alpha and beta TCR counts.

Indicated time point: sample taken at primary tumor resection. No antigen has been assigned to these receptors. MiXCR, applied by TCRdb to the 5' RACE reads, yields one record per CDR3 protein. The repertoire holds several thousand distinct CDR3 sequences, with around 12% as singletons. Sequenced material: lung tumor tissue, taken at surgery. The receptors stem from a male donor with early-stage non-small cell lung cancer.

This clonotype was detected many times. This beta chain slipped into a library made for alpha chains as a stray read, so its size is not meaningful. The chain combines TRBV29-1 with TRBJ2-3; D not certain. Germline values: CDR1 SQVTM, CDR2 ANQGSEA. Between the trimmed V and J ends, which lost 7 bases and 1 base, there was a span of 15 bases. The CDR3 is 14 residues long. DNA of the CDR3: TGCAGCGCCATCGGGCGAGACCGCACAGATACGCAGTATTTT. Translated, it gives CSAIGRDRTDTQYF.

Many counts were recorded for this clonotype. As an off-target read in a library built for alpha chains, this beta chain has a frequency of little significance. The chain joins TRBV7-2 to TRBJ2-1; TRBD1 agrees at 7 bases. The CDR3 totals 14 residues. Germline assignment: CDR1 SGHTA and CDR2 FQGNSA. V gave up 7 bases and J gave up 1 base; unmatched junction bases: 4. In DNA form, the CDR3 reads TGTGCCAGCAACCGGGACAGTTCCTACAATGAGCAGTTCTTC. This encodes CASNRDSSYNEQFF.

In the case of this clonotype: At one end, the junction sequence differs from germline, possibly due to a read error. The library was prepared for alpha chains; this beta chain is a stray read, so its frequency means little. The rearrangement uses TRBV7-7 and TRBJ2-1; tentatively, D is TRBD1 (6 bases). From germline, CDR1 is SSHAT and CDR2 FNYEAQ (reference sequence). This CDR3 is 13 amino acids long. The CDR3 nucleotides are TGTGCTAGCAGTCACGGACAGCGGAATGAGCAGTTCTTC. Protein product: CASSHGQRNEQFF. Looking up the rest from reference TRBV7-7 and TRBJ2-1 gives the full variable domain: GAGVSQSPRYKVTKRGQDVTLRCDPISSHATLYWYQQALGQGPEFLTYFNYEAQPDKSGLPSDRFSAERPEGSISTLTIQRTEQRDSAMYRCASSHGQRNEQFFGPGTRLTVL.

This clonotype has a count of ten or more. For a library built for alpha chains, this beta chain is a stray read; little rests on its size. The chain combines TRBV5-1 with TRBJ2-1, with D unclear. Germline assignment: CDR1 SGHRS and CDR2 YFSETQ. V was pared by 0 bases and J by 9 bases, with 4 bases between. The CDR3 is 11 residues long. The CDR3 reads CASSLEFEQFF. Here the CDR3 DNA reads TGCGCCAGCAGCTTGGAGTTTGAGCAGTTCTTC.

Ten or more counts support this clonotype. This beta chain was picked up by a library intended for alpha chains and is off target, so its count carries little meaning. CDR3 residues: CASSQEGENRDYLEVPGANVLTF. The CDR3 coding sequence is TGCGCCAGCAGCCAAGAAGGCGAGAACCGGGACTACCTTGAGGTCCCTGGGGCCAACGTCCTGACTTTC. This chain uses TRBV4-3 with TRBJ2-6; 7 nucleotides align to TRBD2. The CDR3 consists of 23 residues. CDR1 LGHNA and CDR2 YSLEER come from the germline V gene. V lost 0 bases and J lost 2; bases outside the gene matches: 22.

This clonotype came up many times. This beta chain is a stray read from a library made for alpha chains; its abundance is not meaningful. J is TRBJ2-5 and V is TRBV20-1, with a possible D match to TRBD2 (5 bases). This CDR3 region has 13 residues. Germline V gene sequence: CDR1 DFQATT, CDR2 SNEGSKA (reference sequence). Between the trimmed V and J ends, which lost 6 bases and 2 bases, there was a span of 13 bases. CDR3 sequence (DNA): TGCAGTGCGACTACTAACGTACAAGAGACCCAGTACTTC. This encodes CSATTNVQETQYF.

By share, this clonotype counts as medium-sized (0.01 to 0.1%). Since it is a stray read in a library aimed at alpha chains, this beta chain has a size that is not meaningful. This chain joins TRBV7-3 and TRBJ2-1; D possibly corresponds to TRBD2 (6 bases). V was pared by 5 bases and J by 1 base, with 9 bases between. Per the germline V gene, CDR1 is SGHTA and CDR2 is FQGTGA. The CDR3 is 14 amino acids. The CDR3 nucleotides are TGTGCCAGCAGCGCGGGACTTTCCTACAATGAGCAGTTCTTC. It encodes CASSAGLSYNEQFF.

This clonotype is categorized as medium-sized. This beta chain slipped into a library made for alpha chains as a stray read, so its size is not meaningful. The chain recombines TRBV29-1 with TRBJ1-2, with 7 bases lining up with TRBD1. The germline gives CDR1 SQVTM, CDR2 ANQGSEA. This CDR3 has 14 residues. After removal of 1 base from V and 10 bases from J, the junction contained 12 bases not matched to a gene. The CDR3 DNA reads TGCAGCGTTGAAGCGGTTCCAGGGGGGATGAACTACACCTTC. Amino acid sequence: CSVEAVPGGMNYTF.

This clonotype was counted at least ten times. This beta chain is off target for a library built for alpha chains, so its abundance means little. V gene TRBV20-1 combines with J gene TRBJ1-1, with D uncertain. The germline V and J ends were trimmed by 7 bases and 0 bases, with 18 bases remaining between them. The germline V gene encodes CDR1 DFQATT and CDR2 SNEGSKA (reference sequence). The CDR3 covers 15 residues. The CDR3 DNA reads TGCAGTGTCGGGCAGATCAAGAACATGAACACTGAAGCTTTCTTT. Translation gives CSVGQIKNMNTEAFF.

Sample share makes this clonotype medium-sized. Little can be read into the size of this beta chain, an off-target read in a library designed for alpha chains. The J gene is TRBJ2-7, the V gene TRBV6-8; TRBD1 or TRBD2 may be the D gene (5 bases each). Germline loops: CDR1 MNHGY, CDR2 SAAAGT. With 6 bases removed from V and 4 bases from J, the gap between germline ends came to 16 bases. CDR3 length equals 14 residues. CDR3 in amino acids: CASSSGRIVYEQYF. CDR3 nucleotides: TGTGCCAGCAGCTCAGGGAGAATAGTGTACGAGCAGTACTTC.

Ten or more counts support this clonotype. The library was prepared for alpha chains; this beta chain is a stray read, so its frequency means little. The chain is built from TRBV3-1 and TRBJ2-7, with D hard to call. The germline V gene encodes CDR1 LGHDT and CDR2 YNNKEL (reference sequence). This CDR3 spans 12 amino acids. Trimming removed 1 base at V and 3 bases at J, with 4 bases between. CDR3 DNA: TGTGCCAGCAGCCAAGTCCGCTACGAGCAGTACTTC. Its protein product is CASSQVRYEQYF.

This clonotype was counted between two and nine times. This beta chain is an unintended read in a library built for alpha chains; its size means little. The rearrangement uses TRBV6-5 and TRBJ2-3; 10 bases map to TRBD2. This CDR3 spans 13 amino acids. The V gene end was trimmed by 6 bases and the J gene end by 7 bases; junction bases not matched to a gene: 4. Germline V gene sequence: CDR1 MNHEY, CDR2 SVGAGI. CDR3 nucleotide sequence: TGTGCCAGCAGACTAGCGGGAACTTATACGCAGTATTTT. Its translation is CASRLAGTYTQYF.

There are a few counts of this clonotype. A library made for alpha chains picked up this beta chain off target, so its size means little. V is TRBV5-1 and J is TRBJ1-1; weak D call: TRBD1 (5 bases). The CDR3 has 13 residues. Trimming shortened V by 4 bases and J by 4 bases, and 11 bases separated the two germline ends. Germline V gives CDR1 SGHRS, CDR2 YFSETQ. CDR3 bases: TGCGCCAGCAGCGACAGTGAGACCACTGAAGCTTTCTTT. Translated, it gives CASSDSETTEAFF.

Points on this clonotype: The library was prepared for alpha chains; this beta chain is a stray read, so its frequency means little. The chain carries TRBV4-2 and TRBJ1-4; maybe TRBD1 (6 bases). Germline CDR1 and CDR2: LGHNA and YNFKEQ. Deletions cut 6 bases from V and 4 bases from J, with 15 bases between. The CDR3 covers 15 residues. CDR3 DNA sequence: TGTGCCAGCAGTGCCGGGGGGCGGCTTAATGAAAAACTGTTTTTT. Translation gives CASSAGGRLNEKLFF.

By share, this clonotype counts as medium-sized (0.01 to 0.1%). The size of this beta chain means little, since it is a stray read in a library made for alpha chains. The chain recombines TRBV10-3 with TRBJ2-1, with 7 bases that match TRBD2. V shed 4 bases, J shed 2 bases, and the junction held 2 bases outside the gene matches. CDR1 and CDR2 (germline): ENHRY, SYGVKD. This CDR3 has 14 residues. The CDR3 nucleotides are TGTGCCATCAGTGCAGCGGGGACCTACAATGAGCAGTTCTTC. This gives the protein CAISAAGTYNEQFF.

This clonotype was observed many times. As an off-target read in a library built for alpha chains, this beta chain has a frequency of little significance. This chain uses TRBV18 with TRBJ2-5; weak D call: TRBD2 (5 bases). V was pared by 2 bases and J by 1 base, with 11 bases between. The CDR3 has 15 amino acids. Germline V CDR1 and CDR2: KGHSH, LQKENI. The CDR3 DNA sequence: TGTGCCAGCTCACCAATAACTGGAGGCCAAGAGACCCAGTACTTC. The encoded protein is CASSPITGGQETQYF.

This clonotype was counted ten times or more. Being off target in a library aimed at alpha chains, this beta chain has a size of little meaning. This chain links TRBV20-1 with TRBJ2-3, with a possible D match to TRBD2 (6 bases). CDR3 size: 13 residues. The germline gives CDR1 DFQATT, CDR2 SNEGSKA (reference sequence). V lost 2 bases to trimming and J lost 6 bases, with 12 bases between them. The CDR3 loop is CSARYWDSDTQYF. CDR3 sequence (DNA): TGCAGTGCTAGATACTGGGACTCGGATACGCAGTATTTT.

This clonotype was recorded at least ten times. Within a library made for alpha chains, this beta chain is off target, and its count is uninformative. The chain is built from TRBV5-1 and TRBJ2-1; 10 bases are a match to TRBD2. Germline V gene data show CDR1 as SGHRS and CDR2 as YFSETQ. CDR3 length equals 17 residues. The ends lost 0 bases at V and 2 bases at J; junction bases unmatched: 5. This chain's CDR3 is CASSLAALAGAYNEQFF. As DNA, the CDR3 is TGCGCCAGCAGCTTGGCCGCTCTAGCGGGAGCCTACAATGAGCAGTTCTTC.

This clonotype is labeled as medium-sized. This beta chain is off target for a library built for alpha chains, so its abundance means little. J is TRBJ2-3 and V is TRBV18; 14 nucleotides align to TRBD2. The CDR3 sequence is 15 residues long. Germline CDR1 and CDR2: KGHSH and LQKENI. The V segment lost 2 bases and the J segment 6 bases; nucleotides outside the gene matches: 1. The CDR3 spells CASSPGLAGGDTQYF. The CDR3 DNA is TGTGCCAGCTCACCAGGACTAGCGGGAGGTGATACGCAGTATTTT.

Relative to its sample, this clonotype is medium-sized. This beta chain appears as a stray read in a library generated for alpha chains; its size is not informative. The rearrangement links TRBV30 to TRBJ2-2, with D possibly being TRBD1 (6 bases). V gave up 8 bases and J gave up 5 bases, with 15 bases separating them. CDR1 is GTSNPN, CDR2 SVGIG, per germline (reference sequence). This CDR3 spans 13 amino acids. The CDR3 DNA reads as TGTGCCAGGGGTCAGGGGAATACCGGGGAGCTGTTTTTT. It specifies CARGQGNTGELFF.

By sample fraction, this clonotype is medium-sized. Being off target in a library aimed at alpha chains, this beta chain has a size of little meaning. The chain combines TRBV6-1 with TRBJ1-1; 10 nucleotides line up with TRBD1. Germline lookup yields CDR1 MNHNS and CDR2 SASEGT. Germline trimming cut 10 bases from V and 4 bases from J; bases unmatched to any gene: 9. The CDR3 sequence is 14 residues long. In DNA, the CDR3 is TGTGCCACAAACGACAGGGGGCGGACCACTGAAGCTTTCTTT. It codes for CATNDRGRTTEAFF.

Relative to its sample, this clonotype is large. In a library made to pick up alpha chains, this beta chain is a stray read with a size that means little. The chain is built from TRBV7-9 and TRBJ2-3, with a possible D match to TRBD1 (6 bases). The CDR3 contains 14 residues. Germline values: CDR1 SEHNR, CDR2 FQNEAQ (reference sequence). With 6 bases removed from V and 0 bases from J, the gap between germline ends came to 10 bases. The CDR3 region is CASSRTGSTDTQYF. In DNA, the CDR3 is TGTGCCAGCAGTCGTACAGGGAGCACAGATACGCAGTATTTT.

This clonotype is classed as medium-sized. Because this beta chain is a stray read in a library intended to capture alpha chains, its abundance should not be given much weight. V usage is TRBV18 and J usage is TRBJ1-1; 12 bases are a match to TRBD1. V shed 5 bases, J shed 0 bases, and the junction held 7 bases outside the gene matches. Germline-derived CDR1 and CDR2 are KGHSH and LQKENI. The CDR3 sequence is 17 residues long. The CDR3 coding sequence is TGTGCCAGCTCAAACCGGGACAGGGGGCTCCTGAACACTGAAGCTTTCTTT. It specifies CASSNRDRGLLNTEAFF.

By frequency in the sample, this clonotype is medium-sized. The library was prepared for alpha chains; this beta chain is a stray read, so its frequency means little. The chain carries TRBV4-2 and TRBJ2-7; unclear D gene. V was trimmed by 0 bases and J by 1 base, leaving 7 bases between them. This CDR3 has 14 residues. Germline CDR1 reads LGHNA; CDR2 reads YNFKEQ. The DNA for the CDR3 is TGTGCCAGCAGCCAAGAACGACTTTCCTACGAGCAGTACTTC. It specifies CASSQERLSYEQYF.

This clonotype was found a few times. A library made for alpha chains picked up this beta chain off target, so its size means little. CDR3 sequence (DNA): TGTGCCACCAGCGGGGGGAACCCCTACGAGCAGTACTTC. It codes for CATSGGNPYEQYF. This chain links TRBV15 with TRBJ2-7; D is perhaps TRBD2 (6 bases). Germline CDR1 LNHNV, CDR2 YYDKDF (reference sequence). V was pared by 5 bases and J by 2 bases, with 10 bases between. CDR3 length: 13 amino acids.

This clonotype appeared a single time. The library was prepared for alpha chains; this beta chain is a stray read, so its frequency means little. V and J are TRBV11-2 and TRBJ2-1; D is ambiguous. CDR1 SGHAT and CDR2 FQNNGV come from the germline V gene. The CDR3 has 11 residues. The V end was cut by 10 bases, the J end by 10 bases, with 14 bases between. The CDR3 spells CATGTRLEQFF. For the CDR3, the DNA is TGTGCCACCGGAACTCGCCTGGAGCAGTTCTTC.

By proportion, this clonotype is medium-sized. In a library made to pick up alpha chains, this beta chain is a stray read with a size that means little. The CDR3 sequence: CSANIRDRVGSDEKLFF. CDR3 nucleotide sequence: TGCAGTGCTAACATCCGGGACAGGGTTGGTTCAGATGAAAAACTGTTTTTT. The V gene is TRBV20-1, the J gene TRBJ1-4; 9 positions match TRBD1. From germline, CDR1 is DFQATT and CDR2 SNEGSKA (reference sequence). The CDR3 has 17 amino acids. The V gene end was trimmed by 4 bases and the J gene end by 6 bases; junction bases not matched to a gene: 15.

This clonotype was seen at least ten times. With the library built for alpha chains, this beta chain is off target and its frequency is not meaningful. V usage is TRBV28 and J usage is TRBJ2-6; TRBD1 matches at 7 bases. This CDR3 has 17 amino acids. V dropped 7 bases and J dropped 0; count of bases not matched to a gene: 9. Germline CDR1 and CDR2: MDHEN and SYDVKM. CDR3 DNA sequence: TGTGCCAGCACCTGGACAGGACTTCTCTCTGGGGCCAACGTCCTGACTTTC. Residues: CASTWTGLLSGANVLTF.

This clonotype was detected only a few times. This beta chain turned up in a library designed for alpha chains; as an off-target read, its abundance says little. This chain joins TRBV28 and TRBJ2-6; no reliable D call. CDR1 MDHEN and CDR2 SYDVKM come from the germline V gene. The CDR3 contains 15 residues. The germline V and J ends were trimmed by 2 bases and 5 bases, with 10 bases remaining between them. CDR3: CASSLVLGRANVLTF. The DNA of the CDR3 is TGTGCCAGCAGTTTAGTGCTCGGTCGGGCCAACGTCCTGACTTTC.

This clonotype showed up just once. Since the library was made to target alpha chains, this beta chain is a stray read and its abundance is not meaningful. V and J are TRBV4-1 and TRBJ2-2; D perhaps matches TRBD1 (6 bases). The CDR3 extends over 16 amino acids. Germline loops: CDR1 MGHRA, CDR2 YSYEKL. Trimming shortened V by 6 bases and J by 1 base, and 15 bases separated the two germline ends. CDR3 protein: CASRQTTGQNTGELFF. CDR3 nucleotides: TGCGCCAGCAGGCAAACAACAGGGCAGAACACCGGGGAGCTGTTTTTT.